This T cell receptor beta chain was sequenced in a study of control samples from healthy donors and cancer patients. Sequenced by immunoSEQ multiplex PCR; TCRdb stores in-frame clones only, minus some. The sample includes some 180,000 clones. The V end was cut by 6 bases, the J end by 5 bases, with 11 bases between. The CDR3 has 13 residues. The chain links TRBV12-3 or TRBV12-4 to TRBJ1-5; a possible D gene is TRBD1 (5 bases). This receptor was obtained from a woman aged 25 to 39 in good health. The specimen was blood. The CDR3 is CASRTGDYQPQHF. CDR3 nucleotide sequence: TGTGCCAGCAGAACAGGAGACTATCAGCCCCAGCATTTT.